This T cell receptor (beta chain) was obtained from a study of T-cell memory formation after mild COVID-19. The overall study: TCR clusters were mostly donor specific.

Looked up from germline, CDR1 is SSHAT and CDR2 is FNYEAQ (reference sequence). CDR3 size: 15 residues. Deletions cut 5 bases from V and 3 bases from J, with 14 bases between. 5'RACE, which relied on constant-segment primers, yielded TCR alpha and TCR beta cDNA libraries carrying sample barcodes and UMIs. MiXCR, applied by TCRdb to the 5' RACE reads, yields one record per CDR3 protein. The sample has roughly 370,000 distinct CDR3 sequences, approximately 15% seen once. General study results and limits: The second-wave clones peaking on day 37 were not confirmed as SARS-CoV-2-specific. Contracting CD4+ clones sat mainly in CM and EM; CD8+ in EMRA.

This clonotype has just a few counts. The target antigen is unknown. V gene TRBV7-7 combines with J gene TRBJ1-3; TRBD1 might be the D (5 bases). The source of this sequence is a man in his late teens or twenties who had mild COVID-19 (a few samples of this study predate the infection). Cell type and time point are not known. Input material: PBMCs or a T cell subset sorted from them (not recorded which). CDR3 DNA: TGTGCCAGCAGCCCTGGGCAGGGCGGTGGAAACACCATATATTTT. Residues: CASSPGQGGGNTIYF.